This entry concerns a single T cell receptor (beta chain). Its target is not known. Assay used: immunoSEQ multiplex PCR; TCRdb lists only in-frame clones, some missing. The data hold roughly 270,000 clones, with approximately 94% observed a single time. CDR3 length equals 12 residues. In germline, CDR1 is SNHLY, CDR2 FYNNEI. V was pared by 6 bases and J by 3 bases, with 6 bases between. The sample comes from a study of T cell responses to AZD1222 COVID-19 vaccine. The study's findings and limits: A rise in Spike-specific TCR breadth and depth followed two AZD1222 doses. Donors, mostly white British, included more females; clonal diversity was possibly underestimated.

The sample consisted of peripheral blood, taken 28 days after the second AZD1222 dose. This sequence was found in an adult who received the AZD1222 COVID-19 vaccine. The rearrangement uses TRBV2 and TRBJ1-5, with D unclear. CDR3 region: CASRDFNQPQHF. CDR3 coding DNA: TGTGCCAGCAGGGACTTCAATCAGCCCCAGCATTTT.